This passage covers 26 T cell receptor beta chains from one sample sequenced in a study of T cells after yellow fever vaccination. MiXCR was run by TCRdb on the 5' RACE reads, yielding one entry per CDR3 protein. Found here are about 120,000 distinct CDR3 sequences, 7.2% of them singletons; the top ten hold roughly 2.8%. Source: CD4+ T cells sorted from PBMCs, taken roughly 46 days after the first yellow fever vaccination. The receptors originated from a young man who received the YFV17D yellow fever vaccine.

In this sample, this clonotype turned up many times. The V and J genes are TRBV5-1 and TRBJ2-1; D may match TRBD1 or TRBD2 (5 bases each). The CDR3 has 13 amino acids. Trimming took off 0 bases at V and 8 bases at J, with 9 bases between the two ends. CDR1 and CDR2 from the germline V gene are SGHRS and YFSETQ. The CDR3 coding sequence is TGCGCCAGCAGCTTGGTCGGGGCGGATGAGCAGTTCTTC. It yields the protein CASSLVGADEQFF.

This clonotype was counted a few times. The chain links TRBV30 to TRBJ2-1; D is unresolved. Deletions cut 5 bases from V and 4 bases from J, with 12 bases between. This CDR3 spans 13 amino acids. Germline CDR1 reads GTSNPN; CDR2 reads SVGIG (reference sequence). In DNA, the CDR3 is TGTGCCTGGGACCCCGGAAGATACAATGAGCAGTTCTTC. Amino acids: CAWDPGRYNEQFF.

This clonotype has at least ten counts. J is TRBJ1-1 and V is TRBV5-6, with TRBD1 matching 10 bases. Germline lookup yields CDR1 SGHDT and CDR2 YYEEEE. The CDR3 extends over 13 amino acids. The ends lost 4 bases at V and 8 bases at J; junction bases unmatched: 5. CDR3 DNA sequence: TGTGCCAGCAGCAAGACAGGGGGCCTCGAAGCTTTCTTT. Its translation: CASSKTGGLEAFF.

In this sample, this clonotype turned up many times. The gene calls are TRBV24-1 and TRBJ2-1, with 7 bases matching TRBD1. Germline V gene sequence: CDR1 KGHDR, CDR2 SFDVKD. The CDR3 sequence is 14 residues long. J was trimmed by 7 bases and V by 1 base; bases with no gene match: 3. The CDR3 region is CATSDLGRGNEQFF. The CDR3 nucleotides are TGTGCCACCAGTGATTTAGGCAGGGGGAATGAGCAGTTCTTC.

This clonotype was observed many times. This chain uses TRBV12-3 or TRBV12-4 with TRBJ2-1; perhaps D is TRBD1 or TRBD2 (5 bases each). V dropped 0 bases and J dropped 9 bases, with 9 bases sitting between them. The length of the CDR3 is 13 residues. CDR3 amino acids: CASSLAGDGEQFF. The CDR3, as DNA: TGTGCCAGCAGTTTAGCGGGGGACGGTGAGCAGTTCTTC.

This clonotype was found many times. The chain employs TRBV6-2 or TRBV6-3 and TRBJ2-1; D might be TRBD2 (7 bases). This CDR3 comprises 15 residues. V lost 6 bases and J 9 bases, leaving 21 bases between the germline ends. Germline loops: CDR1 MNHEY, CDR2 SVGEGT. The CDR3 DNA is TGTGCCAGCAGCCTTCGGGGGGCCGATGGCAGTGAGCAGTTCTTC. Residues: CASSLRGADGSEQFF.

This clonotype was counted ten times or more. The V and J genes are TRBV5-1 and TRBJ2-1; maybe TRBD1 (6 bases). The CDR3 runs 15 residues. Germline V gene sequence: CDR1 SGHRS, CDR2 YFSETQ. Trimming shortened V by 0 bases and J by 5 bases, and 12 bases separated the two germline ends. CDR3 in DNA: TGCGCCAGCAGCTTGGAGCAGGGGCACGACAATGAGCAGTTCTTC. Amino acid sequence: CASSLEQGHDNEQFF.

This clonotype occurred many times. V usage is TRBV5-1 and J usage is TRBJ2-5; TRBD1 or TRBD2 may be the D gene (6 bases each). The CDR3 is 16 residues long. CDR1 SGHRS and CDR2 YFSETQ come from the germline V gene. Deletions cut 0 bases from V and 0 bases from J, with 12 bases between. The CDR3 reads CASSLGTGAYQETQYF. The CDR3 region has the DNA TGCGCCAGCAGCTTGGGGACGGGGGCCTACCAAGAGACCCAGTACTTC. The variable domain in full, with the rest retrieved from reference TRBV5-1 and TRBJ2-5, is KAGVTQTPRYLIKTRGQQVTLSCSPISGHRSVSWYQQTPGQGLQFLFEYFSETQRNKGNFPGRFSGRQFSNSRSEMNVSTLELGDSALYLCASSLGTGAYQETQYFGPGTRLLVL.

This clonotype was seen many times. The chain is built from TRBV5-1 and TRBJ2-7; the match to TRBD2 covers 7 bases. This CDR3 comprises 14 residues. Germline trimming cut 5 bases from V and 1 base from J; bases unmatched to any gene: 6. Germline CDR1 and CDR2: SGHRS and YFSETQ. CDR3 in DNA: TGCGCCAGCAGAGCGGGGAGTGCGTCCTACGAGCAGTACGTC. Amino acids: CASRAGSASYEQYV.

This clonotype was observed at least ten times. This chain connects TRBV12-3 or TRBV12-4 to TRBJ2-1; 10 bases agree with TRBD1. Trimming removed 8 bases from V and 8 bases from J; junction bases left unmatched: 12. CDR3 length: 15 amino acids. The CDR3 sequence is CASSRPGTGVDEQFF. CDR3 coding DNA: TGTGCCAGCTCCCGCCCCGGGACAGGGGTGGATGAGCAGTTCTTC.

The gene calls are TRBV18 and TRBJ1-1; D gene unclear. The CDR3 loop spans 12 amino acids. Germline CDR1 and CDR2: KGHSH and LQKENI. Trimming shortened V by 5 bases and J by 2 bases, and 6 bases separated the two germline ends. Here the CDR3 reads CASSTFNTEAFF. Written as DNA, the CDR3 is TGTGCCAGCTCAACCTTTAACACTGAAGCTTTCTTT. Looking up the rest from reference TRBV18 and TRBJ1-1 gives the full variable domain: NAGVMQNPRHLVRRRGQEARLRCSPMKGHSHVYWYRQLPEEGLKFMVYLQKENIIDESGMPKERFSAEFPKEGPSILRIQQVVRGDSAAYFCASSTFNTEAFFGQGTRLTVV.

This clonotype occurred a few times. The junction and the germline gene differ at one end; a read error may be behind it. For the CDR3, the DNA is TGCGCCAGCACACAGGGGGCTGCGGGGGCCAACGTCCTGACCTTC. This translates into CASTQGAAGANVLTF. The chain uses TRBV5-1 and TRBJ2-6; 9 nucleotides agree with TRBD1. The CDR3 is 15 residues long. The V gene's germline CDR1 is SGHRS and CDR2 YFSETQ.

This clonotype was seen ten or more times. The chain links TRBV20-1 to TRBJ2-1; perhaps TRBD2 as D (7 bases). The germline CDR1 and CDR2 sequences are DFQATT and SNEGSKA (reference sequence). V shed 0 bases and J shed 4 bases, with 13 bases lying between them. The CDR3 extends over 15 amino acids. CDR3: CSARDSAGAYNEQFF. CDR3 DNA: TGCAGTGCTAGAGATTCGGCGGGGGCGTACAATGAGCAGTTCTTC.

As to this clonotype: A much bigger clone sits one base away, suggesting this may be a read error. The chain recombines TRBV30 with TRBJ1-5; D gene uncertain. CDR3 length: 12 amino acids. Trimming removed 5 bases from V and 7 bases from J, with 12 bases in between. CDR1 and CDR2 (germline): GTSNPN, SVGIG (reference sequence). The CDR3: CAWGRNKQPQHF. CDR3 nucleotides: TGTGCCTGGGGACGGAATAAGCAGCCCCAGCATTTT.

This clonotype was recorded at least ten times. This sequence joins TRBV5-1 and TRBJ1-6, with TRBD1 matching over 7 bases. The trim removed 7 bases at V and 5 bases at J, leaving 3 bases unmatched. CDR1 SGHRS and CDR2 YFSETQ come from the germline V gene. The CDR3 covers 13 residues. The CDR3 coding sequence is TGCGCCAGCTGTGACAGGGATAATTCACCCCTCCACTTT. It specifies CASCDRDNSPLHF.

This clonotype was seen a few times. The chain combines TRBV12-5 with TRBJ2-7; perhaps TRBD2 as D (5 bases). With 2 bases removed from V and 2 bases from J, the gap between germline ends came to 16 bases. The CDR3 loop spans 16 amino acids. Germline V gives CDR1 LGHNT, CDR2 FRNRAP. CDR3 protein: CASGLPREGSPYEQYV. CDR3 DNA: TGTGCTAGTGGTTTGCCACGAGAGGGTTCACCCTACGAGCAGTACGTC.

The table lists this clonotype with many counts. The chain recombines TRBV3-1 with TRBJ2-2, with TRBD2 as a possible D gene (6 bases). Germline V gene lookup returns CDR1 LGHDT and CDR2 YNNKEL (reference sequence). The germline V and J ends were trimmed by 3 bases and 6 bases, with 8 bases remaining between them. The CDR3 has 13 residues. The chain's CDR3 is CASSHRDSGELFF. The CDR3 DNA reads as TGTGCCAGCAGCCATAGGGACTCCGGGGAGCTGTTTTTT.

This sequence joins TRBV29-1 and TRBJ2-3; TRBD1 agrees at 8 bases. With V trimmed by 7 bases and J by 4 bases, 7 bases remained unmatched. Germline V gene data show CDR1 as SQVTM and CDR2 as ANQGSEA. This CDR3 spans 13 amino acids. The CDR3 DNA sequence: TGCAGCGGGGGACAGGTTGGCGCAGATACGCAGTATTTT. This codes for CSGGQVGADTQYF.

This clonotype was detected many times. This sequence joins TRBV7-2 and TRBJ2-2; D gene uncertain. Trimming stripped 0 bases from V and 2 bases from J, with 7 bases between. Germline loops: CDR1 SGHTA, CDR2 FQGNSA. CDR3 length equals 15 residues. Here the CDR3 DNA reads TGTGCCAGCAGCTTAGCGCGGCCCAACACCGGGGAGCTGTTTTTT. Translation gives CASSLARPNTGELFF.

V is TRBV5-4 and J is TRBJ1-1; TRBD1 agrees at 7 bases. Germline trimming cut 1 base from V and 8 bases from J; bases unmatched to any gene: 11. The CDR3 spans 15 residues. From germline, CDR1 is SGHNT and CDR2 YYREEE (reference sequence). The CDR3 DNA sequence: TGTGCCAGCAGCTTGTCTTGGACAGGTCCTAGAGAAGCTTTCTTT. It encodes CASSLSWTGPREAFF.

This clonotype was seen a few times. The CDR3 reads CSVDGRQRGNEQFF. In DNA, the CDR3 is TGCAGCGTTGACGGGAGGCAACGCGGCAATGAGCAGTTCTTC. V usage is TRBV29-1 and J usage is TRBJ2-1; the match to TRBD2 covers 7 bases. The CDR3 consists of 14 residues. Germline V CDR1 and CDR2: SQVTM, ANQGSEA. With V trimmed by 3 bases and J by 6 bases, 8 bases remained unmatched.

This clonotype occurred many times. This sequence joins TRBV12-3 or TRBV12-4 and TRBJ1-1, with D uncertain. V was pared by 4 bases and J by 3 bases, with 9 bases between. The CDR3 is 13 amino acids. DNA for the CDR3: TGTGCCAGCAGTTCTCAGATTTACACTGAAGCTTTCTTT. It is translated as CASSSQIYTEAFF.

This clonotype came up many times. The V call is TRBV12-3 or TRBV12-4, the J call TRBJ2-1; 10 bases are shared with TRBD2. The CDR3 has 13 residues. The ends lost 3 bases at V and 15 bases at J; junction bases unmatched: 8. CDR3 DNA: TGTGCCAGCAGTTTGGCTAGCGGGGGCCGAGGGTTCTTC. As protein: CASSLASGGRGFF.

This CDR3 is CASSYSPGESPYEQYV. The CDR3 DNA sequence: TGTGCCAGCAGTTACTCGCCGGGGGAATCCCCCTACGAGCAGTACGTC. The V call is TRBV6-2 or TRBV6-3, the J call TRBJ2-7, with a weak D call TRBD2 (6 bases). CDR1 MNHEY and CDR2 SVGEGT come from the germline V gene. V shed 0 bases and J shed 2 bases, with 14 bases lying between them. This CDR3 has 16 residues.

This chain uses TRBV19 with TRBJ2-7; 10 bases are a match to TRBD1. CDR3 size: 15 residues. V was clipped by 6 bases and J by 7 bases; unmatched bases: 12. In germline, CDR1 is LNHDA, CDR2 SQIVND (reference sequence). The CDR3 nucleotides read TGTGCCAGTAGCCGGACAGGGGGGCCTCCTAGTGAGCAGTACTTC. Encoded protein: CASSRTGGPPSEQYF.

This clonotype was detected ten times or more. The genes are TRBV5-1 and TRBJ2-7; D may be TRBD1 or TRBD2 (5 bases each). Per the germline V gene, CDR1 is SGHRS and CDR2 is YFSETQ. V was pared by 6 bases and J by 2 bases, with 12 bases between. This CDR3 region has 13 residues. The CDR3 region has the DNA TGCGCCAGCAAAGGGACGACAGCCTACGAGCAGTACTTC. This codes for CASKGTTAYEQYF.